Each of the 28 T cell receptor beta chains below was sequenced from the same sample in a study of T cell repertoires in cytomegalovirus infection. Their cognate antigens are unknown. TCRdb reprocessed the reads with MiXCR, giving one entry per CDR3 protein. This sample has 650,000 to 900,000 distinct CDR3 sequences, with almost 30% found just once. This specimen consisted of cultured CD8+ T cells from PBMCs, obtained from culture after CMV antigen stimulation. These receptors were taken from a human donor in good health (CMV status not recorded). Some clones in this sample may be carry-over from other donors' samples.

V gene TRBV7-2 combines with J gene TRBJ2-7; TRBD2 matches at 14 bases. From germline, CDR1 is SGHTA and CDR2 FQGNSA. The CDR3 covers 16 residues. Trimming took 5 bases from V and 7 from J; bases not matched to a gene: 10. CDR3 DNA: TGTGCCAGCAGCGAACGGACTAGCGGGGGGTCGGGGGAGCAGTACGTC. This sequence encodes CASSERTSGGSGEQYV.

This clonotype was detected a few times. J is TRBJ2-5 and V is TRBV27, with TRBD2 matching 10 bases. The ends lost 2 bases at V and 4 bases at J; junction bases unmatched: 10. This CDR3 has 17 residues. Germline CDR1 MNHEY, CDR2 SMNVEV (reference sequence). CDR3 residues: CASSLIGTSEPLETQYF. Here the CDR3 DNA reads TGTGCCAGCAGTTTAATCGGGACTAGCGAGCCGTTAGAGACCCAGTACTTC.

This clonotype was counted many times. The chain is built from TRBV12-3 or TRBV12-4 and TRBJ2-5; D unclear. This CDR3 is built from 15 residues. The V end was cut by 5 bases, the J end by 4 bases, with 17 bases between. CDR3 amino acids: CASSPSGSWGETQYF. The DNA for the CDR3 is TGTGCCAGCAGTCCGAGTGGTTCCTGGGGAGAGACCCAGTACTTC.

This clonotype appeared a few times. This chain joins TRBV12-5 and TRBJ2-3; D is unclear. Germline assignment: CDR1 LGHNT and CDR2 FRNRAP. The ends were cut back, 2 bases at V and 2 bases at J, with 5 bases in the middle. The CDR3 totals 13 residues. The chain's CDR3 is CASGLFATDTQYF. The CDR3 nucleotides are TGTGCTAGTGGTTTGTTTGCCACAGATACGCAGTATTTT.

This sequence joins TRBV27 and TRBJ1-2, with 9 bases matching TRBD1. In germline, CDR1 is MNHEY, CDR2 SMNVEV (reference sequence). J lost 5 bases, V lost 6 bases, and 4 bases had no gene match. The CDR3 length is 13 residues. In DNA form, the CDR3 reads TGTGCCAGCAGGCCAGGACAGGGGTATGGCTACACCTTC. Translated: CASRPGQGYGYTF.

The chain uses TRBV20-1 and TRBJ2-7; possible D gene TRBD1, 5 bases. Germline loops: CDR1 DFQATT, CDR2 SNEGSKA (reference sequence). Trimming removed 5 bases at V and 4 bases at J, with 15 bases between. The CDR3 totals 13 residues. The CDR3 DNA sequence: TGCAGTGCTTCTTCAGGGTTCGGGTACGAGCAGTACTTC. As protein: CSASSGFGYEQYF.

A few counts support this clonotype. This CDR3 is CASSSGQGKGQYF. CDR3 coding DNA: TGTGCCAGCAGCTCGGGACAGGGCAAAGGGCAGTACTTC. V gene TRBV7-9 combines with J gene TRBJ2-7; 9 nucleotides agree with TRBD1. The CDR3 has 13 residues. Looked up from germline, CDR1 is SEHNR and CDR2 is FQNEAQ (reference sequence). Unmatched junction bases numbered 7, after V lost 4 bases and J lost 9 bases.

The rearrangement joins TRBV7-2 to TRBJ2-1; the D gene is possibly TRBD2 (5 bases). The germline V gene has CDR1 SGHTA and CDR2 FQGNSA. CDR3 length: 13 residues. V was pared by 1 base and J by 8 bases, with 9 bases between. CDR3 DNA sequence: TGTGCCAGCAGCTTAGTAGCGAAGGATGAGCAGTTCTTC. It specifies CASSLVAKDEQFF. Drawing the rest from reference TRBV7-2 and TRBJ2-1, the complete variable domain is GAGVSQSPSNKVTEKGKDVELRCDPISGHTALYWYRQSLGQGLEFLIYFQGNSAPDKSGLPSDRFSAERTGGSVSTLTIQRTQQEDSAVYLCASSLVAKDEQFFGPGTRLTVL.

This clonotype was seen a handful of times. The chain is built from TRBV28 and TRBJ2-3; D gene uncertain. Per germline, CDR1 MDHEN and CDR2 SYDVKM. Trimming took 2 bases from V and 2 from J, leaving 11 bases between them. This CDR3 contains 15 residues. The CDR3 is CASSLRSAITDTQYF. CDR3 in DNA: TGTGCCAGCAGTTTAAGGTCAGCCATCACAGATACGCAGTATTTT.

In its sample, this clonotype was seen a few times. This sequence joins TRBV25-1 and TRBJ1-2, with TRBD1 matching over 9 bases. Germline CDR1 is MGHDK and CDR2 is SYGVNS. The trim removed 1 base at V and 4 bases at J, leaving 7 bases unmatched. The CDR3 covers 16 residues. CDR3 nucleotides: TGTGCCAGCAGTGAATCCTACAGGGGGCAGAGCTATGGCTACACCTTC. As protein: CASSESYRGQSYGYTF.

On this clonotype: A junction boundary mismatches the germline segment, possibly from a read error. The J gene is TRBJ2-1, the V gene TRBV19; 9 bases are a match to TRBD2. The CDR3 has 16 residues. Per the germline V gene, CDR1 is LNHDA and CDR2 is SQIVND (reference sequence). This CDR3 is CAGSIMGGGAYNEQFF. CDR3 sequence (DNA): TGTGCCGGTAGTATCATGGGCGGGGGGGCCTACAATGAGCAGTTCTTC.

The gene calls are TRBV28 and TRBJ2-7; the D call may be TRBD1 or TRBD2 (5 bases each). The V end lost 6 bases, the J end lost 4 bases, and 19 bases lay between the germline ends. The germline CDR1 and CDR2 sequences are MDHEN and SYDVKM. The CDR3 has 15 amino acids. The CDR3 here is CASRAQGESEYEQYV. The CDR3 DNA follows: TGTGCCAGCAGAGCTCAGGGAGAGTCGGAATACGAGCAGTACGTC.

This CDR3 is CASSLASGGPLNEQYF. The CDR3 region has the DNA TGTGCCAGCAGTTTGGCTAGCGGGGGCCCCCTGAACGAGCAGTACTTC. This chain links TRBV12-3 or TRBV12-4 with TRBJ2-7; 10 nucleotides line up with TRBD2. The V and J ends lost 3 bases and 5 bases, in that order; junction bases with no gene match: 10. The CDR3 has 16 residues.

The CDR3 is CASSLIRVETQYF. CDR3 coding DNA: TGTGCCAGCAGTTTAATTCGAGTTGAGACCCAGTACTTC. The gene calls are TRBV12-3 or TRBV12-4 and TRBJ2-5; D is undetermined. Trimming took 2 bases from V and 5 from J, leaving 9 bases between them. The CDR3 length is 13 residues.

This clonotype came up many times. The chain joins TRBV7-3 to TRBJ1-1; perhaps TRBD1 as D (5 bases). V lost 5 bases and J 6 bases, leaving 13 bases between the germline ends. Germline lookup yields CDR1 SGHTA and CDR2 FQGTGA. This CDR3 has 13 residues. As DNA, the CDR3 is TGTGCCAGCAGCCCGGACACTGGGGCTGAAGCTTTCTTT. Translation: CASSPDTGAEAFF. Based on the CDR3 plus reference TRBV7-3 and TRBJ1-1, the full variable domain is GAGVSQTPSNKVTEKGKYVELRCDPISGHTALYWYRQSLGQGPEFLIYFQGTGAADDSGLPNDRFFAVRPEGSVSTLKIQRTERGDSAVYLCASSPDTGAEAFFGQGTRLTVV.

The table lists this clonotype with a few counts. The chain combines TRBV7-6 with TRBJ2-1, with 12 positions matching TRBD2. Germline CDR1 and CDR2: SGHVS and FNYEAQ. The CDR3 covers 17 residues. J was trimmed by 8 bases and V by 7 bases; bases with no gene match: 15. DNA for the CDR3: TGTGCCAGCATCCCCGGGCCTAGCGGGGGGGCTGACTATGAGCAGTTCTTC. Protein: CASIPGPSGGADYEQFF. Based on the CDR3 plus reference TRBV7-6 and TRBJ2-1, the full variable domain is GAGVSQSPRYKVTKRGQDVALRCDPISGHVSLYWYRQALGQGPEFLTYFNYEAQQDKSGLPNDRFSAERPEGSISTLTIQRTEQRDSAMYRCASIPGPSGGADYEQFFGPGTRLTVL.

This clonotype was counted between two and nine times. The chain couples TRBV27 to TRBJ2-7; D gene uncertain. Looked up from germline, CDR1 is MNHEY and CDR2 is SMNVEV (reference sequence). CDR3 length: 14 amino acids. V gave up 2 bases and J gave up 0 bases, with 8 bases separating them. The CDR3 DNA is TGTGCCAGCAGTTTAGGACGGGCCTCCTACGAGCAGTACTTC. Residues: CASSLGRASYEQYF.

The chain has TRBV6-6 and TRBJ1-1, with 9 bases lining up with TRBD1. The junction had 15 bases not matched to a gene; V was cut back by 6 bases and J by 1 base. This CDR3 region has 18 residues. Germline V gives CDR1 MNHNY, CDR2 SVGAGI (reference sequence). The chain's CDR3 is CASSHKVRTGDPNTEAFF. CDR3 nucleotide sequence: TGTGCCAGCAGCCATAAGGTTAGGACAGGGGACCCGAACACTGAAGCTTTCTTT.

This clonotype has a handful of counts. This chain's CDR3 is CASSYLTVPKGIQYF. The CDR3, as DNA: TGTGCCAGCAGTTACTTAACAGTTCCTAAGGGCATTCAGTACTTC. The chain employs TRBV6-2 or TRBV6-3 and TRBJ2-4; D is ambiguous. There are 15 residues in the CDR3. Germline V CDR1 and CDR2: MNHEY, SVGEGT. V was clipped by 1 base and J by 9 bases, with 16 bases between them.

This clonotype was observed at least ten times. The CDR3 spells CASSSRQPTGELFF. CDR3 DNA: TGTGCCAGCAGCTCCCGACAGCCCACCGGGGAGCTGTTTTTT. The chain joins TRBV7-9 to TRBJ2-2, with TRBD1 as a possible D gene (5 bases). Deletions cut 4 bases from V and 4 bases from J, with 10 bases between. Germline loops: CDR1 SEHNR, CDR2 FQNEAQ (reference sequence). This CDR3 is built from 14 residues.

Written as DNA, the CDR3 is TGTGCCAGCAGTGAAGCAGGGACGGACTATGGCTACACCTTC. It specifies CASSEAGTDYGYTF. This sequence joins TRBV2 and TRBJ1-2, with D perhaps matching TRBD1 (5 bases). Trimming took 0 bases from V and 3 from J, leaving 8 bases between them. CDR3 length equals 14 residues. Germline loops: CDR1 SNHLY, CDR2 FYNNEI.

With regard to this clonotype: A much larger clone lies one base from this, so it may be a read error. The chain combines TRBV7-6 with TRBJ2-7, with TRBD1 identical over 11 bases. The CDR3 covers 17 residues. The germline V gene has CDR1 SGHVS and CDR2 FNYEAQ. The CDR3 is CAGSSGPGQGANREQYV. The DNA of the CDR3 is TGTGCCGGCAGCTCTGGTCCTGGACAGGGGGCGAACCGCGAGCAGTACGTC.

This clonotype was seen more than once but under ten times. The V gene is TRBV7-9, the J gene TRBJ1-1; 9 nucleotides agree with TRBD1. This CDR3 is 16 amino acids long. The J segment lost 0 bases and the V segment lost 4 bases, leaving 6 bases of the junction unmatched. The V gene's germline CDR1 is SEHNR and CDR2 FQNEAQ (reference sequence). CDR3: CASSSDRGAVNTEAFF. The CDR3 DNA is TGTGCCAGCAGCTCTGACAGGGGGGCGGTGAACACTGAAGCTTTCTTT.

The J gene is TRBJ1-6, the V gene TRBV27; TRBD1 matches at 10 bases. V dropped 5 bases and J dropped 6; count of bases not matched to a gene: 4. This CDR3 is 15 amino acids long. Germline CDR1 is MNHEY and CDR2 is SMNVEV (reference sequence). The CDR3 here is CASSNDRGPNSPLHF. CDR3 coding DNA: TGTGCCAGCAGTAACGACAGGGGGCCTAATTCACCCCTCCACTTT.

At least ten counts were recorded for this clonotype. V is TRBV11-3 and J is TRBJ1-6; tentatively, D is TRBD1 (6 bases). V lost 2 bases to trimming and J lost 10 bases, with 9 bases between them. Germline CDR1 and CDR2: SGHNT and YENEEA. This CDR3 has 13 amino acids. CDR3 loop: CASSLWGGSPLHF. The CDR3 DNA is TGTGCCAGCAGCTTATGGGGGGGCTCACCCCTCCACTTT.

The genes are TRBV7-9 and TRBJ1-2; D is unresolved. The CDR3 totals 14 residues. Germline loops: CDR1 SEHNR, CDR2 FQNEAQ (reference sequence). The ends were cut back, 2 bases at V and 6 bases at J, with 13 bases in the middle. The chain's CDR3 is CASSLIVGGHGYTF. The CDR3 DNA follows: TGTGCCAGCAGCTTAATCGTGGGAGGTCATGGCTACACCTTC. Using reference TRBV7-9 and TRBJ1-2 for the parts outside the CDR3, the full variable domain is DTGVSQNPRHKITKRGQNVTFRCDPISEHNRLYWYRQTLGQGPEFLTYFQNEAQLEKSRLLSDRFSAERPKGSFSTLEIQRTEQGDSAMYLCASSLIVGGHGYTFGSGTRLTVV.

The V and J genes are TRBV6-2 or TRBV6-3 and TRBJ2-3, with 14 bases matching TRBD2. Germline V CDR1 and CDR2: MNHEY, SVGEGT. V was pared by 5 bases and J by 5 bases, with 9 bases of the junction left unmatched. The CDR3 covers 17 residues. The CDR3 coding sequence is TGTGCCAGCAGTGCCCGACTAGCGGGGGGGCTGGAAGATACGCAGTATTTT. Its translation is CASSARLAGGLEDTQYF.

The V call is TRBV7-6, the J call TRBJ2-3; tentatively, D is TRBD1 (5 bases). The V gene's germline CDR1 is SGHVS and CDR2 FNYEAQ. The CDR3 is 17 amino acids. Trimming shortened V by 1 base and J by 0 bases, and 14 bases separated the two germline ends. The CDR3 DNA reads TGTGCCAGCAGCTTAGTAAGAAGGGGATTTAGCACAGATACGCAGTATTTT. Protein: CASSLVRRGFSTDTQYF.